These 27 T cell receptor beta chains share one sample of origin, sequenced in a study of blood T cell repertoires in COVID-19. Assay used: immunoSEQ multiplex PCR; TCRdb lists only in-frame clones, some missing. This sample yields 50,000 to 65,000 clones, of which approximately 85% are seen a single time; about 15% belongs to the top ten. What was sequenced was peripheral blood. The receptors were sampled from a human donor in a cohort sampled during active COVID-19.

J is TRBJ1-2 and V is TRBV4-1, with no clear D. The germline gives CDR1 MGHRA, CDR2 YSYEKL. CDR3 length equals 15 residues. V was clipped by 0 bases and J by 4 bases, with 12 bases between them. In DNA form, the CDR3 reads TGCGCCAGCAGCCAAGATACCACCGGTGGCTATGGCTACACCTTC. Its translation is CASSQDTTGGYGYTF.

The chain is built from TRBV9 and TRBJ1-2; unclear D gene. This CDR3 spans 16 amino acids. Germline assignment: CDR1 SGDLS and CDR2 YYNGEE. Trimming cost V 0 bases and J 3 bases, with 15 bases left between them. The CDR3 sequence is CASSVASGSLYYGYTF. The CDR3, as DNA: TGTGCCAGCAGCGTAGCTTCCGGGAGCCTATACTATGGCTACACCTTC.

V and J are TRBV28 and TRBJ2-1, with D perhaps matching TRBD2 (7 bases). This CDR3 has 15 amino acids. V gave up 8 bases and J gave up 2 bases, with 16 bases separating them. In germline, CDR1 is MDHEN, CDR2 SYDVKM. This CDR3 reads CASLRGGATYNEQFF. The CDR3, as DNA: TGTGCCAGCTTACGCGGGGGCGCGACCTACAATGAGCAGTTCTTC.

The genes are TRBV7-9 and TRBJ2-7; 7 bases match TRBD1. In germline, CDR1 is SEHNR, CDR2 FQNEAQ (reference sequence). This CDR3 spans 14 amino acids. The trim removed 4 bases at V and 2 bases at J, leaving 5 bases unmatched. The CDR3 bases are TGTGCCAGCAGCTCCTCAGGGGGAGCCTACGAGCAGTACTTC. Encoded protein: CASSSSGGAYEQYF. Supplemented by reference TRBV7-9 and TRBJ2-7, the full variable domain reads DTGVSQNPRHKITKRGQNVTFRCDPISEHNRLYWYRQTLGQGPEFLTYFQNEAQLEKSRLLSDRFSAERPKGSFSTLEIQRTEQGDSAMYLCASSSSGGAYEQYFGPGTRLTVT.

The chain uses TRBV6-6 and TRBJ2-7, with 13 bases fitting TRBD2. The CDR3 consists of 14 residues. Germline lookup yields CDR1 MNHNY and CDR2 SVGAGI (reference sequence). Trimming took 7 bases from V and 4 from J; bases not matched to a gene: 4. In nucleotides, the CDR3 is TGTGCCAGCACCGGGACTAGCGGGACTTACGAGCAGTACTTC. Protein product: CASTGTSGTYEQYF.

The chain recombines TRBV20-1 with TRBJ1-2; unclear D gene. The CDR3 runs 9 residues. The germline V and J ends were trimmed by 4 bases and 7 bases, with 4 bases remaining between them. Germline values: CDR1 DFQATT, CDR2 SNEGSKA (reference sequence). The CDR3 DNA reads TGCAGTGCTATAGTTGGCTACACCTTC. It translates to CSAIVGYTF.

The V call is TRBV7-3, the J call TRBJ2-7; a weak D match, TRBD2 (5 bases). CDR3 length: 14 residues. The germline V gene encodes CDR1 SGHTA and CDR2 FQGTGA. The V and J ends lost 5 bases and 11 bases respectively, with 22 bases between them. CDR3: CASSRSSDREMKYF. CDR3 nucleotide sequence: TGTGCCAGCAGCCGATCCTCCGACCGGGAAATGAAGTACTTC.

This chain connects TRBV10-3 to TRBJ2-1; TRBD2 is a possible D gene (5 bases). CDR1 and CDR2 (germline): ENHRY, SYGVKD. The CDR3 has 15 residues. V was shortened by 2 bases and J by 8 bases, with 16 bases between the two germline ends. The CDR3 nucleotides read TGTGCCATCAGTGAGGGACTGGCTCCCCGGGATGAGCAGTTCTTC. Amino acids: CAISEGLAPRDEQFF.

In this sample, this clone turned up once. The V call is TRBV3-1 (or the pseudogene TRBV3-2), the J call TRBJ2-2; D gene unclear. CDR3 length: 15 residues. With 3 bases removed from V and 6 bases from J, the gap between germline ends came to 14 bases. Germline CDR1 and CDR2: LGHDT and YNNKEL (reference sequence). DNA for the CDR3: TGTGCCAGCAGCCAGGCTCTCCTAGTGGCCGGGGAGCTGTTTTTT. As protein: CASSQALLVAGELFF.

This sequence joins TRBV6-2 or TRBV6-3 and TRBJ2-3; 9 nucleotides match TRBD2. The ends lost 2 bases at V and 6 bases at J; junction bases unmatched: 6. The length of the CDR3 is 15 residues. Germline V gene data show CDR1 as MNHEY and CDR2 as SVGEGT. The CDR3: CASSYDSGGMDTQYF. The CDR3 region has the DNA TGTGCCAGCAGTTACGATAGCGGGGGTATGGATACGCAGTATTTT.

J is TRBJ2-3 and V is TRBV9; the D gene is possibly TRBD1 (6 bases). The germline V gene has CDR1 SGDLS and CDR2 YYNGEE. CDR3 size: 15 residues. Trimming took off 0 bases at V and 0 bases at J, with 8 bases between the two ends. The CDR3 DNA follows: TGTGCCAGCAGCGTAGTAGGGGGTAGCACAGATACGCAGTATTTT. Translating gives CASSVVGGSTDTQYF.

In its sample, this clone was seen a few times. CDR3 region: CASSLKTGGHQPQHF. CDR3 DNA: TGTGCCAGTAGTCTAAAGACAGGGGGCCATCAGCCCCAGCATTTT. The chain has TRBV19 and TRBJ1-5; 10 nucleotides line up with TRBD1. This CDR3 has 15 residues. Losses at the gene ends were 5 bases for V and 5 bases for J; bases not matched to a gene: 6. CDR1 and CDR2 (germline): LNHDA, SQIVND (reference sequence).

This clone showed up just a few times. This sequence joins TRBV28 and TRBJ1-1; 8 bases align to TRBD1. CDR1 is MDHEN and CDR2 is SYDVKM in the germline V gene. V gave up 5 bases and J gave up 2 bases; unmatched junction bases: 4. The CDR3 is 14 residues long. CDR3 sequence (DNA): TGTGCCAGCAGTACAGGGGGTACCAACACTGAAGCTTTCTTT. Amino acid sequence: CASSTGGTNTEAFF.

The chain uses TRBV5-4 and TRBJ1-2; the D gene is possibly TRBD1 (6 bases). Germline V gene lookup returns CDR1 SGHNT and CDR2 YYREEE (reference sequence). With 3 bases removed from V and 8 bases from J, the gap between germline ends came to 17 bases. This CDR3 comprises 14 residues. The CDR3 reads CASSSGGDSGGYTF. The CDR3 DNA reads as TGTGCCAGCAGCTCGGGGGGCGATTCAGGCGGCTACACCTTC.

Here the CDR3 reads CASSPGPAGEKLFF. The CDR3 nucleotides read TGTGCCAGCAGTCCAGGCCCCGCTGGGGAAAAACTGTTTTTT. This sequence joins TRBV27 and TRBJ1-4; D unclear. Per germline, CDR1 MNHEY and CDR2 SMNVEV (reference sequence). Trimming took 5 bases from V and 8 from J, leaving 15 bases between them. The CDR3 totals 14 residues. Drawing the rest from reference TRBV27 and TRBJ1-4, the complete variable domain is EAQVTQNPRYLITVTGKKLTVTCSQNMNHEYMSWYRQDPGLGLRQIYYSMNVEVTDKGDVPEGYKVSRKEKRNFPLILESPSPNQTSLYFCASSPGPAGEKLFFGSGTQLSVL.

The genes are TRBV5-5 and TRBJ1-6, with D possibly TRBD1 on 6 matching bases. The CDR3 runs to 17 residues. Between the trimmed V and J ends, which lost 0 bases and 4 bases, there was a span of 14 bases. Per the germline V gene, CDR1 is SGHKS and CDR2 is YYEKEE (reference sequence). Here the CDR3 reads CASSLGLPTGYNSPLHF. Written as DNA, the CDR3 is TGTGCCAGCAGCTTGGGACTTCCCACAGGGTATAATTCACCCCTCCACTTT.

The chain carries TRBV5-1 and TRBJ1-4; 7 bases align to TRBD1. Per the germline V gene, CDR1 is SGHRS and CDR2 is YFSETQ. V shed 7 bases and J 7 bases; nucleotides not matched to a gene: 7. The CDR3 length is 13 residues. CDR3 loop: CASSDRVREKLFF. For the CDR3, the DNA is TGCGCCAGCTCCGACAGGGTTCGTGAAAAACTGTTTTTT.

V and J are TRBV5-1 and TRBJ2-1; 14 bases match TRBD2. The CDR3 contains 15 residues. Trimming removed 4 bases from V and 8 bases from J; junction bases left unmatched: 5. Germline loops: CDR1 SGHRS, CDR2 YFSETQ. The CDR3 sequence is CASSAGLAGVDEQFF. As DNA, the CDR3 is TGCGCCAGCAGCGCGGGACTAGCGGGAGTAGATGAGCAGTTCTTC.

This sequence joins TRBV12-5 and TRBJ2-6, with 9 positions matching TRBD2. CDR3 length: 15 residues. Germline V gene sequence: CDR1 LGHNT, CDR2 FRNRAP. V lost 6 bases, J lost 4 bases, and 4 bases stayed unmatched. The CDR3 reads CASGRGGPGANVLTF. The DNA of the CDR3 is TGTGCTAGTGGGCGGGGGGGGCCCGGGGCCAACGTCCTGACTTTC.

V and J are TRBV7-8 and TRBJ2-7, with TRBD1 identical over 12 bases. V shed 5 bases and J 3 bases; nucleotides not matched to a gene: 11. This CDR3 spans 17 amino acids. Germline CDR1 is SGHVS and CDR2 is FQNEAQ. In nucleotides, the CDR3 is TGTGCCAGCAGCCCCGGGACAGGGGGCATCGCTGTCTACGAGCAGTACTTC. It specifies CASSPGTGGIAVYEQYF.

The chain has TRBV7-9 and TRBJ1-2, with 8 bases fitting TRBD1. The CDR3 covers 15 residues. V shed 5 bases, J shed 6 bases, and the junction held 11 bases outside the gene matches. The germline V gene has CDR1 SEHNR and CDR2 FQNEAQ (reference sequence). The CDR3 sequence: CASSPLQGARDGYTF. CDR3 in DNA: TGTGCCAGCAGCCCACTGCAGGGGGCGCGGGATGGCTACACCTTC.

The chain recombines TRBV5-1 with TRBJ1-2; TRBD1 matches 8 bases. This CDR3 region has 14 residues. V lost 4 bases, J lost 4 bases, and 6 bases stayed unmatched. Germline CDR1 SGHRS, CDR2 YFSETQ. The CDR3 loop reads CASSPDRAGYGYTF. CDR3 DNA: TGCGCCAGCAGCCCGGACAGGGCCGGCTATGGCTACACCTTC.

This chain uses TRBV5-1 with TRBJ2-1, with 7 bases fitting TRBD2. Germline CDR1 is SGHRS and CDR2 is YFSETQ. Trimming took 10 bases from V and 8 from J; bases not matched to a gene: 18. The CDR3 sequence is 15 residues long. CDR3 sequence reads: CAGARDPASGDEQFF. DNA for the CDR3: TGCGCCGGGGCCCGGGACCCCGCCAGCGGGGATGAGCAGTTCTTC.

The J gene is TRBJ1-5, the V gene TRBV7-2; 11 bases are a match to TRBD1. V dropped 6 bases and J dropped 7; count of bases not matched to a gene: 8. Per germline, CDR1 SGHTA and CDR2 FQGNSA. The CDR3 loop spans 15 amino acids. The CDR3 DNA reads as TGTGCCAGCAGGAACACCGGGACAGGGGGACAGCCCCAGCATTTT. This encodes CASRNTGTGGQPQHF.

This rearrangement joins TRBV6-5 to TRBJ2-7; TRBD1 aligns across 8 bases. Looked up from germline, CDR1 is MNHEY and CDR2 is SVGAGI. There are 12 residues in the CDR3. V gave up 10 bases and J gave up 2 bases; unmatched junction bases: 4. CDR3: CAIRGQAYEQYF. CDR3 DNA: TGTGCCATCAGGGGACAGGCCTACGAGCAGTACTTC.

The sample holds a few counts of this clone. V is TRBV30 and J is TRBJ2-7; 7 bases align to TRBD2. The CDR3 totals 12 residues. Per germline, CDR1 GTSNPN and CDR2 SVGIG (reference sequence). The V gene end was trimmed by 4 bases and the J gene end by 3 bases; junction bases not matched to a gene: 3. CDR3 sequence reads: CAWTSGNYEQYF. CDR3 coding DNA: TGTGCCTGGACTAGCGGCAACTACGAGCAGTACTTC.

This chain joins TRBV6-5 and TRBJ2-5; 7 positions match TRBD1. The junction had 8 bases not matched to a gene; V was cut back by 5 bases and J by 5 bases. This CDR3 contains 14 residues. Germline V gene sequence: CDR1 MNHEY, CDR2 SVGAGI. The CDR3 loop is CASSKTGSGETQYF. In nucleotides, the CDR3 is TGTGCCAGCAGTAAGACAGGGAGTGGGGAGACCCAGTACTTC.